Each of the 5 T cell receptor beta chains below was sequenced from the same sample in a study of cytomegalovirus exposure and HLA in healthy donors. In the PCR, 60 Vbeta and 13 Jbeta primers were used. Profiled with immunoSEQ multiplex PCR; TCRdb holds only in-frame clones, not every one. The sample holds roughly 120,000 clones, 75% to 80% seen once. The sample taken for sequencing was PBMCs. The receptor set was obtained from a man aged 40-50 years in good health and CMV-seronegative.

V and J are TRBV27 and TRBJ2-7, with TRBD1 matching over 7 bases. There are 17 residues in the CDR3. J was trimmed by 3 bases and V by 2 bases; bases with no gene match: 13. The germline CDR1 and CDR2 sequences are MNHEY and SMNVEV (reference sequence). The CDR3, as DNA: TGTGCCAGCAGTTTACGTAGGGACAGCGGATCCAACTACGAGCAGTACTTC. Residues: CASSLRRDSGSNYEQYF.

The chain recombines TRBV9 with TRBJ1-3; a weak D match, TRBD1 (6 bases). Germline V gene data show CDR1 as SGDLS and CDR2 as YYNGEE. Trimming left V 3 bases short and J 0 bases short, with 10 bases between. This CDR3 is built from 15 residues. The CDR3 sequence: CASSAQGTSGNTIYF. DNA for the CDR3: TGTGCCAGCAGCGCGCAGGGGACCTCTGGAAACACCATATATTTT.

The chain employs TRBV6-6 and TRBJ1-1, with a possible D match to TRBD1 (5 bases). V dropped 6 bases and J dropped 4 bases, with 12 bases sitting between them. The CDR3 is 13 amino acids. The V gene's germline CDR1 is MNHNY and CDR2 SVGAGI (reference sequence). This chain's CDR3 is CASSPGTFTEAFF. The CDR3 DNA is TGTGCCAGCAGCCCCGGGACTTTCACTGAAGCTTTCTTT.

This rearrangement joins TRBV7-6 to TRBJ2-2; TRBD1 agrees at 7 bases. Germline CDR1 SGHVS, CDR2 FNYEAQ. This CDR3 is 18 amino acids long. V shed 1 base, J shed 6 bases, and the junction held 14 bases outside the gene matches. The CDR3 nucleotides read TGTGCCAGCAGCTTAGTGGGGTCGACAGGGTTTTTCTCCGGGGAGCTGTTTTTT. Amino acid sequence: CASSLVGSTGFFSGELFF.

The V gene is TRBV7-2, the J gene TRBJ1-1; D is perhaps TRBD1 (5 bases). The CDR3 sequence is 14 residues long. V dropped 3 bases and J dropped 5 bases, with 13 bases sitting between them. The germline V gene encodes CDR1 SGHTA and CDR2 FQGNSA. CDR3 region: CASSFKQEGTEAFF. The CDR3 nucleotides read TGTGCCAGCAGCTTCAAACAGGAGGGAACTGAAGCTTTCTTT.